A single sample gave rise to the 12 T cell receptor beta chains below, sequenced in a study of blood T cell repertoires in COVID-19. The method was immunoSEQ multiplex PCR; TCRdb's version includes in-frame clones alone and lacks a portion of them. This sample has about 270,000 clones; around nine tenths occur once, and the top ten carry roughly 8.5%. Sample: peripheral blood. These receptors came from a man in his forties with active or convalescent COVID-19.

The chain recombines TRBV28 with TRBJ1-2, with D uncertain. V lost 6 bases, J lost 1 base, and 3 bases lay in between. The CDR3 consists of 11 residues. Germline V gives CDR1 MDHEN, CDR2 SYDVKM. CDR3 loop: CASSINYGYTF. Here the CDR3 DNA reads TGTGCCAGCAGCATTAACTATGGCTACACCTTC.

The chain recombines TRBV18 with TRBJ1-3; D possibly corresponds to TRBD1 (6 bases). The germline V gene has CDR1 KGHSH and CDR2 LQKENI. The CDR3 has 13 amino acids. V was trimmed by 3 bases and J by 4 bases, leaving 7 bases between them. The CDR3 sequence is CASSPQGGNTIYF. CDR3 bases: TGTGCCAGCTCACCCCAGGGGGGAAACACCATATATTTT.

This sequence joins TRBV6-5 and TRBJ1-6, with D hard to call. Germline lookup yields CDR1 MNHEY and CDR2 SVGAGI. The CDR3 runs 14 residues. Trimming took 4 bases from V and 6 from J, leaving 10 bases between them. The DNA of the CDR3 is TGTGCCAGCAGTTTAAGAGGTTTTAATTCACCCCTCCACTTT. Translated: CASSLRGFNSPLHF.

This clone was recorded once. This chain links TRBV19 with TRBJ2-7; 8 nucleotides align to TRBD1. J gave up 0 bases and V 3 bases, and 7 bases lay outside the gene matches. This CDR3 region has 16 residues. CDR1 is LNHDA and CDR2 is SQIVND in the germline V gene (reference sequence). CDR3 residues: CASSIGTGVLSYEQYF. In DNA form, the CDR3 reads TGTGCCAGTAGTATTGGGACAGGAGTCCTCTCCTACGAGCAGTACTTC.

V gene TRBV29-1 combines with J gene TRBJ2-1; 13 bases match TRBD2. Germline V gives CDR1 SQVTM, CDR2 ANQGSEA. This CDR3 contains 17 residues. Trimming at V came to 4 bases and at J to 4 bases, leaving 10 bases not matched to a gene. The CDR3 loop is CSVVGLAGLRAYNEQFF. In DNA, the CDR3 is TGCAGCGTTGTGGGACTAGCGGGGCTGAGGGCGTACAATGAGCAGTTCTTC.

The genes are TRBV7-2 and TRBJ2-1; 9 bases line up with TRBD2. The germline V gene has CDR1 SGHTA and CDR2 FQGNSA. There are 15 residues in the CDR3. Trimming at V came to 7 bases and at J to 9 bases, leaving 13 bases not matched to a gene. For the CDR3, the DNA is TGTGCCAGCAAACAAGGTAGGGGACTAGCCGGTGAGCAGTTCTTC. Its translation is CASKQGRGLAGEQFF.

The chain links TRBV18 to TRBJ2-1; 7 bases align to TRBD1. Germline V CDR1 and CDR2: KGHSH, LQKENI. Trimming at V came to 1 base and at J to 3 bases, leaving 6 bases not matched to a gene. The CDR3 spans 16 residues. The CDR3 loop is CASSPRDSPFYNEQFF. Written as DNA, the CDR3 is TGTGCCAGCTCACCACGGGACAGCCCCTTCTACAATGAGCAGTTCTTC.

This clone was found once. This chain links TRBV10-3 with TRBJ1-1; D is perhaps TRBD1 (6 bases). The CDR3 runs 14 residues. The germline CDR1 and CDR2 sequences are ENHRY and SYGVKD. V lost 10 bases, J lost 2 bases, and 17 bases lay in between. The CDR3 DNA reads TGTGCCACCGCCGGTACAGGGATCAACACTGAAGCTTTCTTT. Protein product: CATAGTGINTEAFF.

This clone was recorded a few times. The CDR3 nucleotides read TGTGCCATCAGCCCTCCAGGGAATCCCGCCTACGAGCAGTACTTC. Translation gives CAISPPGNPAYEQYF. The chain couples TRBV10-3 to TRBJ2-7; tentative D call: TRBD1 (5 bases). Germline V lookup: CDR1 ENHRY, CDR2 SYGVKD. The CDR3 is 15 amino acids. V lost 6 bases, J lost 2 bases, and 17 bases lay in between.

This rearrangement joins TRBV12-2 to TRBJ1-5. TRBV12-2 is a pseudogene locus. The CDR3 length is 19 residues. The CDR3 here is CASRLAGFGGRGNNQPQHF. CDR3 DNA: TGTGCAAGTCGCTTAGCGGGTTTCGGGGGGCGCGGGAACAATCAGCCCCAGCATTTT.

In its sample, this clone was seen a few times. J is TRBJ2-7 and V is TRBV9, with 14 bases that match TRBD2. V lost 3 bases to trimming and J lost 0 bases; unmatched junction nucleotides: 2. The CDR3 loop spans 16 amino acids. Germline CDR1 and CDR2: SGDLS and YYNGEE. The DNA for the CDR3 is TGTGCCAGCAGCGCCGGACTAGCGGGGGGCTCCTACGAGCAGTACTTC. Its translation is CASSAGLAGGSYEQYF.

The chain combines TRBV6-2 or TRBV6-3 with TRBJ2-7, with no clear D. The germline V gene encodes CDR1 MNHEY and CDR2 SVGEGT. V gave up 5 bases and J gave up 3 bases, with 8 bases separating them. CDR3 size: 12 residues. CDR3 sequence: CASSRGYYEQYF. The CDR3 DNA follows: TGTGCCAGCAGTAGAGGTTACTACGAGCAGTACTTC.